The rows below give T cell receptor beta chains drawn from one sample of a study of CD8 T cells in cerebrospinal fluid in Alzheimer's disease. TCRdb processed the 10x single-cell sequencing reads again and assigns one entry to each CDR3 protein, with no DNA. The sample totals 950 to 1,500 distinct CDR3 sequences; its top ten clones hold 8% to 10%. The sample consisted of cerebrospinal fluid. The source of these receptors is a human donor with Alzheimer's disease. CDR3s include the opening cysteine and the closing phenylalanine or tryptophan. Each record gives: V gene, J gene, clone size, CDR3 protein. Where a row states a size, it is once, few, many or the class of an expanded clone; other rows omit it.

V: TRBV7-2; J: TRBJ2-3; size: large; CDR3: CASGSGRDTQYF
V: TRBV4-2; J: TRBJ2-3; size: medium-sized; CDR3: CASSQDGADTQYF
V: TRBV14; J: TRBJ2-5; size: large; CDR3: CASSQDQPGWETQYF
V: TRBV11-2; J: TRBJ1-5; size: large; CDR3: CASSLGSSQPQHF
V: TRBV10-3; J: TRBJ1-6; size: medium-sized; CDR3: CAISERGGDSPLHF
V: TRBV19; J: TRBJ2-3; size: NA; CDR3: CASTKGGTDTQYF
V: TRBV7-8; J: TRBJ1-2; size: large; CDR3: CASSWGADGYTF
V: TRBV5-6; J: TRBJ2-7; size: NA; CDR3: CASSYGVPYEQYF
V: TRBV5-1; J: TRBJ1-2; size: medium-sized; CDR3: CASSYNSQANYGYTF
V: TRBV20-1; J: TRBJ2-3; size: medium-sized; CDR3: CSAPDWGGAGTDTQYF
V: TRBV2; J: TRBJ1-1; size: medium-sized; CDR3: CASIRTGIGTEAFF
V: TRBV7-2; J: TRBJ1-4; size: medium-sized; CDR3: CASSLGGYSNEKLFF
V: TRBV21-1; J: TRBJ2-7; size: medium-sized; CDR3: CASSITGARRKEYF
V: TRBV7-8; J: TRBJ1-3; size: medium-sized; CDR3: CASSQRGSGNTIYF
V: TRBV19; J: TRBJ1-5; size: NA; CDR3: CASSIGTVSNQPQHF
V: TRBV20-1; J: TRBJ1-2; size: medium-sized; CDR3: CSARETTVGYTF
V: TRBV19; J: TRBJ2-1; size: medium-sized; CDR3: CASSLGWGDTYNEQFF
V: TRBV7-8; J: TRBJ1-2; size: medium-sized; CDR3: CASSLAQGGYGYTF
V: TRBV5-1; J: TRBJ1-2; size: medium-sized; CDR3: CASSSTGDGYTF
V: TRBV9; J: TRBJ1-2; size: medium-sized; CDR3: CASSVEGVGGYTF
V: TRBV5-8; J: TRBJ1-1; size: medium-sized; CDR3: CASSPLRGRAEAFF
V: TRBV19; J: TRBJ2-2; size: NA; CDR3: CASSFLGELGELFF
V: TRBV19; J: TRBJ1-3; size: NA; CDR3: CASSWKGAESGNTIYF
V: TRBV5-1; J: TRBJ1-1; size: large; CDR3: CASSLDGRGNTEAFF
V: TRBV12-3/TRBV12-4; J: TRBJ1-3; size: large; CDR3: CASSFGGDFSGNTIYF
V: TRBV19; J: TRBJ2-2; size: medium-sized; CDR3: CASSGRAVITGELFF
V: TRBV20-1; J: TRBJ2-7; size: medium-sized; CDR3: CSAPLAGASYEQYF
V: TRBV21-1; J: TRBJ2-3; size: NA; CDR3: CASSKDPRCLAGKVDTQYF
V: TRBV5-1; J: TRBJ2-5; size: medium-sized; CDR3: CASSDRQGGEGETQYF
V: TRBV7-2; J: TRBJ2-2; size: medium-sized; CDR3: CASRLAGTPGELFF
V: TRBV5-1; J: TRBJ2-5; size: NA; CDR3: CASSYSGGGETQYF